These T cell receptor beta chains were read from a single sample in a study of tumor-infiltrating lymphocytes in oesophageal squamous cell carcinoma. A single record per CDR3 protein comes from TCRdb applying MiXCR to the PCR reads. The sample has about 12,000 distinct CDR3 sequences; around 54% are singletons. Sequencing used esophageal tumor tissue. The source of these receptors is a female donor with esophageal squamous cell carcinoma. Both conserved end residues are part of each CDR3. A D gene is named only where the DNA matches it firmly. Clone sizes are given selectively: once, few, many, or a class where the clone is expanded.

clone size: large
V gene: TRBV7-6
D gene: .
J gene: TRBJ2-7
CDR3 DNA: TGTGCCAGCAGCCCAGGAACCGAGCAGTACTTC
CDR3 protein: CASSPGTEQYF

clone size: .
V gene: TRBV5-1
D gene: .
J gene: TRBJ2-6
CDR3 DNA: TGCGCCAGCAGCTTCGGAGGGACTGGGGCCAACGTCCTGACTTTC
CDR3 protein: CASSFGGTGANVLTF

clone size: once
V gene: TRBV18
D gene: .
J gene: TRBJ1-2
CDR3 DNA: TGTGCCAGCTCACAGCGCACCCGTGAGGGCGGCTATGGCTACACCTTC
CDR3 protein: CASSQRTREGGYGYTF

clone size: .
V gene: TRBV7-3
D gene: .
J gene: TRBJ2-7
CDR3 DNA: TGTGCCAGCAGCTTAAGACAGGCCCGGGGAGGTGAGCAGTACTTC
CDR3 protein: CASSLRQARGGEQYF

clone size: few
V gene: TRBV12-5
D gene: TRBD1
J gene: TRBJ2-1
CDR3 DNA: TGTGCTAGTGGTACGACGGGACAGGGACGTAATGAGCAGTTCTTC
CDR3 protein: CASGTTGQGRNEQFF

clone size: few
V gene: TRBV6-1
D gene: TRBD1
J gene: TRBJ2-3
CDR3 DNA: TGTGCCAGCAGTAGACAGGGGCGAAGCACAGATACGCAGTATTTT
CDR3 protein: CASSRQGRSTDTQYF

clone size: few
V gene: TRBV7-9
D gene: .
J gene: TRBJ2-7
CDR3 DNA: TGTGCCAGCAGCCACCGGGACACCCTCGCCGAGCAGTACTTC
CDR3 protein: CASSHRDTLAEQYF

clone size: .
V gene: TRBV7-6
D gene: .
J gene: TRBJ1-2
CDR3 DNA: TGTGCCAGCAGCTTTACAGCCTATGGCTACACCTTC
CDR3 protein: CASSFTAYGYTF

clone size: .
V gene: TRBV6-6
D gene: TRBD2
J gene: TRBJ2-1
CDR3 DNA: TGTGCCAGCAGCCCCTCATGGGTAGCGGGGTGGAATGAGCAGTTCTTC
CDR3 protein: CASSPSWVAGWNEQFF

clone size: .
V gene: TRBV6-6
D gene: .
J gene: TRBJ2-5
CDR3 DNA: TGTGCCAGCAGTTACGGACAAGAGACCCAGTACTTC
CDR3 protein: CASSYGQETQYF

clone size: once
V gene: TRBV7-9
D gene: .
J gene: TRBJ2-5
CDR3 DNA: TGTGCCAGCAGCCCAAGGGCAGGGGCGGAAGAGACCCAGTACTTC
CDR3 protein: CASSPRAGAEETQYF

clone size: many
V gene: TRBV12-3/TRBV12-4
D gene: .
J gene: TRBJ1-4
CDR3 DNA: TGTGCCAGCAGGCGCGGCAGGGATAGTGAAAAACTGTTTTTT
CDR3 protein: CASRRGRDSEKLFF

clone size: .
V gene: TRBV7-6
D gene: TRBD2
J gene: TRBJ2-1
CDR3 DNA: TGTGCCAGCAGCTCCAGACTAGCGGGATACAATGAGCAGTTCTTC
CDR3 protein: CASSSRLAGYNEQFF

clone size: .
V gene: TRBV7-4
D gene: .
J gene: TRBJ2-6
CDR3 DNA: TGTGCCAGCAGCTTAGCCCAGGGCCCAAATTCACCCCTCCACTTC
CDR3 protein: CASSLAQGPNSPLHF

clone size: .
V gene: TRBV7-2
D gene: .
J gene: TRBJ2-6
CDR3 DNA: TGTGCCAGCAGCTGGGGGCCAACCTCTGGGGCCAACGTCCTGACTTTC
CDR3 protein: CASSWGPTSGANVLTF

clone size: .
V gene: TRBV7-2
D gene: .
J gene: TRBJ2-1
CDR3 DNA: TGTGCCAGCAGCCAGGTTTGGAGCTCACGGTACAATGAGCAGTTCTTC
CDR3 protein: CASSQVWSSRYNEQFF

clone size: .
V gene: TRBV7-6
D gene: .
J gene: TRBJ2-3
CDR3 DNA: TGTGCCAGCAGCTTCGGCACAGATACGCAGTATTTT
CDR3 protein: CASSFGTDTQYF

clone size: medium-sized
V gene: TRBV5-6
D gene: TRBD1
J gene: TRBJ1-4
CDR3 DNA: TGTGCCAGCAGCGCGGACAGGGGGAGCGGAAAACTGTTTTTT
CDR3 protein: CASSADRGSGKLFF

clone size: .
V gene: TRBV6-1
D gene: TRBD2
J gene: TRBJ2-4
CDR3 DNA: TGTGCCAGCAGTACTAGCGGGGTAGCCAAAAACATTCAGTACTTC
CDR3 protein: CASSTSGVAKNIQYF

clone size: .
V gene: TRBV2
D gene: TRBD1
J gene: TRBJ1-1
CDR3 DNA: TGTGCCAGCAGGCAACGGTCACAGGGGAGAGGTATGAACACTGAAGCTTTCTTT
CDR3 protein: CASRQRSQGRGMNTEAFF

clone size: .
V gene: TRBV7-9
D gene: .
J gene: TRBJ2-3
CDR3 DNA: TGTGCCAGCAGCTTAAGGTCAACTCCAGGCACAGATACGCAGTATTTT
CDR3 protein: CASSLRSTPGTDTQYF

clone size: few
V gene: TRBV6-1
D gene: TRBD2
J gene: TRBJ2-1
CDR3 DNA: TGTGCCAGCAGACCACTAGCGGGAGTAAACAATGAGCAGTTCTTC
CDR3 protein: CASRPLAGVNNEQFF

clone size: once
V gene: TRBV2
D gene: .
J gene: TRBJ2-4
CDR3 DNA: TGTGCCAGCGGATACGAGGGGGGGATTAACATTCAGTACTTC
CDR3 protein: CASGYEGGINIQYF

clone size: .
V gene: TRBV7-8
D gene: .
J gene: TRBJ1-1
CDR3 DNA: TGTGCCAGCAGCTTGTCACAGGCTCTGAACACTGAAGCTTTCTTT
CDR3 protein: CASSLSQALNTEAFF

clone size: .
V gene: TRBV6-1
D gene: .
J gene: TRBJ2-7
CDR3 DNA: TGTGCCAGCAGTGAATCGGATTTGGGGGGAGACGAGCAGTACTTC
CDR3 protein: CASSESDLGGDEQYF

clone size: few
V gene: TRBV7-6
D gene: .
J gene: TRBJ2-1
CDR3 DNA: TGTGCCAGCAGCTTCGTGTACGGGACCCACAATGAGCAGTTCTTC
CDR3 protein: CASSFVYGTHNEQFF

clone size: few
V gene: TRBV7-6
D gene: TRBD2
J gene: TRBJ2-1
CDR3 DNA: TGTGCCAGCAGCTGGGGCGGGGGGGCTAACAATGAGCAGTTCTTC
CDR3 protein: CASSWGGGANNEQFF

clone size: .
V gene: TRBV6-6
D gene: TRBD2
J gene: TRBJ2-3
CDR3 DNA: TGTGCCAGCAGTTATCGGGGGGGGGCAGATACGCAGTATTTT
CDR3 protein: CASSYRGGADTQYF

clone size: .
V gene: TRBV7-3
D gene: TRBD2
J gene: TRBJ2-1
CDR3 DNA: TGTGCCAGCAGCCTACCCGGGACTAGGGACAATGAGCAGTTCTTC
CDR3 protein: CASSLPGTRDNEQFF

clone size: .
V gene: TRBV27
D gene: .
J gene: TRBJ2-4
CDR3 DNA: TGTGCCAGCAGTTTGAGTAAGGGACACATTCAGTACTTC
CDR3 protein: CASSLSKGHIQYF

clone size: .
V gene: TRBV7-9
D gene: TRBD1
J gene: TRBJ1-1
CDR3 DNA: TGTGCCAGCAGGGGACAGTCTACGAACACTGAAGCTTTCTTT
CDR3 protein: CASRGQSTNTEAFF

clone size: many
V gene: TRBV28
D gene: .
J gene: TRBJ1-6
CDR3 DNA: TGTGCCAGCAGTTCACCCTCTCGGCCAAGGGACTCACCCCTCCACTTT
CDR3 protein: CASSSPSRPRDSPLHF

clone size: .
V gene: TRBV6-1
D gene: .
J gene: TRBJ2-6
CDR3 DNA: TGTGCCAGCAGTGAGGGGGCTTCTGGGGGCGGGGAGCTGTACTTC
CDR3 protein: CASSEGASGGGELYF

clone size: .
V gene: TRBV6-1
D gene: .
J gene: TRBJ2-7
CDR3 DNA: TGTGCCAGCAGTCCTAGGGGGACCCCCTACGAGCAGTACTTC
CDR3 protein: CASSPRGTPYEQYF

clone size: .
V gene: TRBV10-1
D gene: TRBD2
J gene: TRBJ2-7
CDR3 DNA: TGTGCCAGCAGTTACGATCTTAGCGGGAGATACGGGACCCACGAGCAGTACTTC
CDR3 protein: CASSYDLSGRYGTHEQYF

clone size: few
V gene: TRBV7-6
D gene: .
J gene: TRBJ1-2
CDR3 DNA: TGTGCCAGCACCCCGGGGTTGTCGCGGGGCTATGGCTACACCTTC
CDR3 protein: CASTPGLSRGYGYTF

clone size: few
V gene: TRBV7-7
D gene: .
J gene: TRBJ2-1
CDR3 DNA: TGTGCTAGCAGCTTATCCCTAGGTGAGACAGGTTGTGATGAGCAGTTCTTC
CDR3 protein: CASSLSLGETGCDEQFF

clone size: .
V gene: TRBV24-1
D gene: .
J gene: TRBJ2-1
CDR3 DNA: TGTGCCACCAGTGAGCGGGCCCCCATGGGTGAGCAGTTCTTC
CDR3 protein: CATSERAPMGEQFF

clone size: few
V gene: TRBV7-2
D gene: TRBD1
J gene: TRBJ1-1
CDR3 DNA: TGTGCCAGCAGCCGCTCGACAGGGTCGAACACTGAAGCTTTCTTT
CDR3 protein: CASSRSTGSNTEAFF

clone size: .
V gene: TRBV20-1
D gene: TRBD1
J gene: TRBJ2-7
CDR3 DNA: TGCAGTGCTACCAGTGGGCGGGACAGGGGTTCCGAGCAGTACTTC
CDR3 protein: CSATSGRDRGSEQYF

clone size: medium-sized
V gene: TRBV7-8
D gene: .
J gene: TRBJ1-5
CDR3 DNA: TGTGCCAGCAGCTTAGGGGGTCCTTTTCAGCCCCAGCATTTT
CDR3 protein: CASSLGGPFQPQHF

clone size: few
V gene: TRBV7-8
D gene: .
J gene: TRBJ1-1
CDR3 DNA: TGTGCCAGCAGCCCATTCCAGGGTAGTGGAACTGAAGCTTTCTTT
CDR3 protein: CASSPFQGSGTEAFF

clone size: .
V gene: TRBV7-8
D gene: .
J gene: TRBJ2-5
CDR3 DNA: TGTGCCAGCAGCTTAGCTTTCAGCCAAGAGACCCAGTACTTC
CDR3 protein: CASSLAFSQETQYF

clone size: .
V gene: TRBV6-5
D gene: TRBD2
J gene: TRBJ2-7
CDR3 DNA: TGTGCCAGCAGTTTTACTAGCGGGACCTACGAGCAGTACTTC
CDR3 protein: CASSFTSGTYEQYF

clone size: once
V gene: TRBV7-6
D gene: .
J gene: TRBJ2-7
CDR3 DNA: TGTGCCAGCAGCCCCTCCCGGTCAGACAATGAGCAGTACTTC
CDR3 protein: CASSPSRSDNEQYF

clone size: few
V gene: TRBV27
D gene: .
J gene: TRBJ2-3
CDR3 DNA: TGTGCCAGCAGTCCGGGACGAATGAGGTCAGGTACGCAGTATTTT
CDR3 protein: CASSPGRMRSGTQYF

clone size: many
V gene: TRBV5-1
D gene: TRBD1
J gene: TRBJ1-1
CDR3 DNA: TGCGCCAGCAGCGACCGGGACAGGGGGAGGGTCAACACTGAAGCTTTCTTT
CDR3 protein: CASSDRDRGRVNTEAFF

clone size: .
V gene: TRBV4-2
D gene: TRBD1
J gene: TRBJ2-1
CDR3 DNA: TGTGCCAGCAGCCAAGCTGGGGACAGGGAGGATGAGCAGTTCTTC
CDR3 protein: CASSQAGDREDEQFF

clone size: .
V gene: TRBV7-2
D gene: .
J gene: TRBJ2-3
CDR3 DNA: TGTGCCAGCAGCTTCGGCCGCACAGATACGCAGTATTTT
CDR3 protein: CASSFGRTDTQYF

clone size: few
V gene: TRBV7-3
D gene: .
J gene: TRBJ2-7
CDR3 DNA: TGTGCCAGCAGCCCCGGTTACCCCTCCTACGAGCAGTACTTC
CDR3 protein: CASSPGYPSYEQYF

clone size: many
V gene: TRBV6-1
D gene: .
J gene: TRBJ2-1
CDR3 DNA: TGTGCCAGCCAGGACGGCTACAATGAGCAGTTCTTC
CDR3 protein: CASQDGYNEQFF

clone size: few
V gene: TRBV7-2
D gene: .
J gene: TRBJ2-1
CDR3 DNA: TGTGCCAGCAGCTTAGTGGGCGGGTCCTTTAATGAGCAGTTCTTC
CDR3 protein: CASSLVGGSFNEQFF

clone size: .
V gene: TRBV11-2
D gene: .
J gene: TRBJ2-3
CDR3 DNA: TGTGCCAGCAGCTTAAGGCGGGTGGCAGATACGCAGTATTTT
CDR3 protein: CASSLRRVADTQYF

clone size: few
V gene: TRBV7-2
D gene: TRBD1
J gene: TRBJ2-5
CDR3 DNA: TGTGCCAGCAGCCCCTCTCTGACAGGGGGAGAGACCCAGTACTTC
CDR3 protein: CASSPSLTGGETQYF

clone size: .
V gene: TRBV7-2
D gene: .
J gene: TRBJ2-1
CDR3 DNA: TGTGCCAGCAGCTTACTCGGGCCCCAGCAGTTCTTC
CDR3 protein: CASSLLGPQQFF

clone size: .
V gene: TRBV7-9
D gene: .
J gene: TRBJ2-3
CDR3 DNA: TGTGCCAGCAGCTCCCACGGACAGAGCACAGATACGCAGTATTTT
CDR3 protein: CASSSHGQSTDTQYF

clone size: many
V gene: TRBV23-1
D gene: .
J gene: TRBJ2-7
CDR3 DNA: TGCGCCAGCAGTCAGCGGGCCTCCTACGAGCAGTACTTC
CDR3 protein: CASSQRASYEQYF

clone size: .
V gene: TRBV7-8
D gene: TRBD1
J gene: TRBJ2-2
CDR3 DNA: TGTGCCAGCAGCTTAGCGGACAGGGTCGGCACCGGGGAGCTGTTTTTT
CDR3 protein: CASSLADRVGTGELFF

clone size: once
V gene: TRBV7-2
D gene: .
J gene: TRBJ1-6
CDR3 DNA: TGTGCCAGCAGCTTTGAGGGGAATTCACCCCTCCACTTT
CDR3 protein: CASSFEGNSPLHF

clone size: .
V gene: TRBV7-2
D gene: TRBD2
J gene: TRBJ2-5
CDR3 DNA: TGTGCCAGCAGCGACCTAGCGGGAGGACGGCGGGAGACCCAGTACTTC
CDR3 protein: CASSDLAGGRRETQYF